This entry concerns a single T cell receptor (beta chain). The antigen remains undetermined. This sample stems from a study of blood T cells in healthy people across ages. Broader study findings: The recorded TCR beta diversity per million T cells decreased in a roughly linear manner with age. With donor CMV status unknown, expanded clonotype changes were possibly confounded.

This CDR3 has 13 amino acids. J was trimmed by 5 bases and V by 8 bases; bases with no gene match: 5. Sample-barcoded 5' priming and a J-beta primer mix drove a second PCR of roughly 6 to 12 cycles. The study obtained at least 2.5 million CDR3-containing paired-end reads from every sample. TCRdb fed the 5' RACE reads into MiXCR, producing one record per CDR3 protein. The table records nearly 800,000 distinct CDR3 sequences, roughly 56% of them present only once. The chain links TRBV12-3 or TRBV12-4 to TRBJ2-3, with TRBD2 matching 9 bases. Sequences were obtained from blood. The TCR sequence derives from a middle-aged man in good health. CDR3 in DNA: TGTGCCAGCGCGGGGGGGCATCAAGATACGCAGTATTTT. Translating it yields CASAGGHQDTQYF.